Below are 24 T cell receptor beta chains sequenced from a single sample in a study of beta chain features in type 1 diabetes. Study-level points and caveats: Type 1 diabetes patients had moderately but significantly shorter TCRB CDR3s in all four CD4+ subsets.

Of the isolated RNA, all was reverse transcribed, and so the sequenced material was expressed TCRB transcripts. Clones were sequenced by immunoSEQ multiplex PCR, and TCRdb holds only the in-frame ones, with some missing. The sample includes around 710,000 clones, about an eighth of them seen just once. Their antigens are not known. The sample taken for sequencing was naive CD4+ T cells from blood. Receptors were obtained from a man aged 25-40 years with type 1 diabetes.

This clone was seen more than once but under ten times. The genes are TRBV29-1 and TRBJ2-4, with D unresolved. Trimming pared 4 bases from V and 7 bases from J, leaving 20 bases between. Germline CDR1 is SQVTM and CDR2 is ANQGSEA. The CDR3 spans 15 residues. This CDR3 is CSVVGSEPSSNIQYF. Written as DNA, the CDR3 is TGCAGCGTTGTGGGATCCGAACCCTCAAGCAACATTCAGTACTTC.

This clone was seen a few times. The rearrangement joins TRBV5-1 to TRBJ2-5; D gene ambiguous. The CDR3 has 15 amino acids. CDR1 SGHRS and CDR2 YFSETQ come from the germline V gene. V lost 0 bases and J 2 bases, leaving 11 bases between the germline ends. CDR3 DNA: TGCGCCAGCAGCTTGGCCCCCTTCGGGCAAGAGACCCAGTACTTC. Protein sequence: CASSLAPFGQETQYF.

This clone was found a few times. The CDR3 sequence: CASSDVGGAGEKLFF. In DNA, the CDR3 is TGTGCCAGCAGTGACGTTGGGGGTGCAGGTGAAAAACTGTTTTTT. The chain employs TRBV25-1 and TRBJ1-4; D might be TRBD1 (5 bases). Germline assignment: CDR1 MGHDK and CDR2 SYGVNS. The CDR3 has 15 residues. V gave up 3 bases and J gave up 7 bases, with 15 bases separating them.

This clone was recorded a few times. V gene TRBV27 combines with J gene TRBJ1-5; 9 bases fit TRBD1. V lost 5 bases to trimming and J lost 6 bases; unmatched junction nucleotides: 11. CDR3 length: 16 amino acids. The germline CDR1 and CDR2 sequences are MNHEY and SMNVEV (reference sequence). The CDR3 spells CASSPRGQGEPQPQHF. The CDR3 DNA reads as TGTGCCAGCAGTCCCCGGGGACAGGGAGAGCCTCAGCCCCAGCATTTT.

This clone has only a few counts. The V call is TRBV7-9, the J call TRBJ1-1; D not resolved. CDR1 and CDR2 from the germline V gene are SEHNR and FQNEAQ (reference sequence). This CDR3 spans 15 amino acids. The V end lost 1 base, the J end lost 0 bases, and 9 bases lay between the germline ends. The CDR3 sequence: CASSLEPAMNTEAFF. DNA of the CDR3: TGTGCCAGCAGCTTAGAGCCAGCTATGAACACTGAAGCTTTCTTT.

This clone appeared a few times. The chain couples TRBV15 to TRBJ1-2; D is ambiguous. V was pared by 0 bases and J by 7 bases, with 9 bases between. Germline V gives CDR1 LNHNV, CDR2 YYDKDF (reference sequence). The CDR3 extends over 13 amino acids. This CDR3 reads CATSRETGGGYTF. The CDR3 DNA reads as TGTGCCACCAGCAGAGAGACGGGCGGTGGCTACACCTTC.

In this sample, this clone turned up a few times. The J gene is TRBJ1-6, the V gene TRBV25-1, with unresolved D. Germline values: CDR1 MGHDK, CDR2 SYGVNS. The CDR3 sequence is 16 residues long. The V gene lost 4 bases and the J gene lost 0 bases, with 10 bases spanning the gap. Here the CDR3 reads CASSGYASSYNSPLHF. The DNA of the CDR3 is TGTGCCAGCAGTGGATATGCCAGCTCCTATAATTCACCCCTCCACTTT.

This clone was observed a handful of times. The V call is TRBV7-2, the J call TRBJ2-3; no clear D gene. Trimming removed 5 bases from V and 7 bases from J, with 16 bases in between. Per the germline V gene, CDR1 is SGHTA and CDR2 is FQGNSA. The CDR3 is 14 residues long. The CDR3 coding sequence is TGTGCCAGCAGCGTGGACGGCGCACCATATACGCAGTATTTT. Its translation is CASSVDGAPYTQYF.

V gene TRBV10-3 combines with J gene TRBJ2-3; D unclear. The CDR3 consists of 13 residues. V dropped 2 bases and J dropped 5 bases, with 8 bases sitting between them. The germline CDR1 and CDR2 sequences are ENHRY and SYGVKD. For the CDR3, the DNA is TGTGCCATCAGTGAGCCACAGATAGATACGCAGTATTTT. Protein: CAISEPQIDTQYF.

This clone appeared a few times. V usage is TRBV5-1 and J usage is TRBJ2-1, with TRBD2 matching 13 bases. This CDR3 comprises 17 residues. Germline CDR1 reads SGHRS; CDR2 reads YFSETQ. The V and J ends lost 2 bases and 6 bases, in that order; junction bases with no gene match: 8. The CDR3 sequence is CASSFRLAGGEANEQFF. CDR3 DNA: TGCGCCAGCAGCTTCAGACTAGCGGGGGGCGAGGCCAATGAGCAGTTCTTC.

This clone was observed a handful of times. V usage is TRBV7-2 and J usage is TRBJ2-5; D might be TRBD1 (5 bases). V was shortened by 4 bases and J by 4 bases, with 13 bases between the two germline ends. The length of the CDR3 is 14 residues. CDR1 and CDR2 (germline): SGHTA, FQGNSA. The CDR3 loop is CASSYGQGRETQYF. DNA of the CDR3: TGTGCCAGCAGCTACGGGCAGGGAAGAGAGACCCAGTACTTC.

This clone has a handful of counts. The CDR3 is CASSLDLWGAETQYF. The CDR3 nucleotides read TGTGCCAGCAGCTTAGATCTCTGGGGGGCAGAGACCCAGTACTTC. This sequence joins TRBV11-2 and TRBJ2-5, with D possibly called TRBD1 or TRBD2 (6 bases each). The germline V and J ends were trimmed by 0 bases and 4 bases, with 12 bases remaining between them. The germline CDR1 and CDR2 sequences are SGHAT and FQNNGV. The CDR3 covers 15 residues.

This clone was counted a few times. The J gene is TRBJ2-5, the V gene TRBV29-1; 9 nucleotides align to TRBD2. This CDR3 has 14 amino acids. The V gene's germline CDR1 is SQVTM and CDR2 ANQGSEA. The trim removed 6 bases at V and 4 bases at J, leaving 9 bases unmatched. The DNA of the CDR3 is TGCAGCGTAGTAGCGGGGGCCCAAGGAGAGACCCAGTACTTC. It specifies CSVVAGAQGETQYF.

Only a few counts were recorded for this clone. The chain carries TRBV6-6 and TRBJ1-5; 7 bases align to TRBD1. The V gene's germline CDR1 is MNHNY and CDR2 SVGAGI (reference sequence). This CDR3 is 14 amino acids long. V gave up 6 bases and J gave up 2 bases; unmatched junction bases: 4. The CDR3 loop is CASSLGGRNQPQHF. The CDR3, as DNA: TGTGCCAGCAGCCTAGGGGGCCGCAATCAGCCCCAGCATTTT.

The chain recombines TRBV9 with TRBJ1-4; unclear D gene. The germline V gene encodes CDR1 SGDLS and CDR2 YYNGEE. The CDR3 contains 15 residues. Trimming pared 4 bases from V and 5 bases from J, leaving 15 bases between. The CDR3 spells CASSLRGVQNEKLFF. The DNA for the CDR3 is TGTGCCAGCAGCCTCCGGGGAGTGCAGAATGAAAAACTGTTTTTT.

This clone has a handful of counts. This chain uses TRBV11-2 with TRBJ2-6, with D perhaps matching TRBD1 (6 bases). The CDR3 loop spans 17 amino acids. V lost 2 bases, J lost 1 base, and 12 bases lay in between. CDR1 SGHAT and CDR2 FQNNGV come from the germline V gene. CDR3 in amino acids: CASSLTGTPSGANVLTF. The CDR3 DNA reads TGTGCCAGCAGCTTAACAGGGACGCCGTCTGGGGCCAACGTCCTGACTTTC.

The sample holds a few counts of this clone. The CDR3 is CASSYRPAGGTDTQYF. CDR3 bases: TGTGCCAGCAGTTACCGTCCAGCGGGAGGCACAGATACGCAGTATTTT. This chain connects TRBV6-6 to TRBJ2-3; 8 positions agree with TRBD2. Germline V gene sequence: CDR1 MNHNY, CDR2 SVGAGI (reference sequence). This CDR3 has 16 residues. V shed 2 bases, J shed 1 base, and the junction held 5 bases outside the gene matches.

This clone was recorded once. The chain employs TRBV6-4 and TRBJ1-1; 7 nucleotides agree with TRBD1. In germline, CDR1 is MRHNA, CDR2 SNTAGT. V lost 6 bases and J lost 1; bases outside the gene matches: 8. The length of the CDR3 is 15 residues. Written as DNA, the CDR3 is TGTGCCAGCAGCCCCGGGACAGAGACGAACACTGAAGCTTTCTTT. Translating gives CASSPGTETNTEAFF.

Only a few counts were recorded for this clone. This chain connects TRBV6-5 to TRBJ2-3, with 8 bases matching TRBD2. Looked up from germline, CDR1 is MNHEY and CDR2 is SVGAGI. This CDR3 has 15 residues. The ends lost 5 bases at V and 2 bases at J; junction bases unmatched: 6. The CDR3 sequence: CASSRLALATDTQYF. CDR3 sequence (DNA): TGTGCCAGCAGTAGACTAGCGCTGGCCACAGATACGCAGTATTTT.

The chain recombines TRBV27 with TRBJ1-6; D might be TRBD1 (6 bases). CDR1 is MNHEY and CDR2 is SMNVEV in the germline V gene (reference sequence). V gave up 6 bases and J gave up 7 bases, with 16 bases separating them. The CDR3 length is 15 residues. CDR3 residues: CASRWGPTGNSPLHF. CDR3 DNA sequence: TGTGCCAGCAGATGGGGGCCGACTGGAAATTCACCCCTCCACTTT.

This clone was picked up a small number of times. The chain links TRBV18 to TRBJ1-6; the D gene is possibly TRBD1 (6 bases). V lost 3 bases, J lost 7 bases, and 10 bases lay in between. Germline CDR1 KGHSH, CDR2 LQKENI. The CDR3 spans 14 residues. The CDR3 DNA follows: TGTGCCAGCTCACCGACAGGTTCGAATTCACCCCTCCACTTT. It specifies CASSPTGSNSPLHF. Complete variable domain (other parts from reference TRBV18 and TRBJ1-6): NAGVMQNPRHLVRRRGQEARLRCSPMKGHSHVYWYRQLPEEGLKFMVYLQKENIIDESGMPKERFSAEFPKEGPSILRIQQVVRGDSAAYFCASSPTGSNSPLHFGNGTRLTVT.

This clone was seen only a few times. The chain links TRBV5-1 to TRBJ2-7; no clear D. From germline, CDR1 is SGHRS and CDR2 YFSETQ. This CDR3 spans 12 amino acids. With 4 bases removed from V and 6 bases from J, the gap between germline ends came to 11 bases. The CDR3 nucleotides read TGCGCCAGCAGCCTGCTTGGGGTCGAGCAGTACTTC. Translating it yields CASSLLGVEQYF.

A note on this clone: This sample also contains other DNA sequences that code for the same CDR3. The chain has TRBV29-1 and TRBJ2-7; the match to TRBD1 covers 9 bases. Looked up from germline, CDR1 is SQVTM and CDR2 is ANQGSEA. With 6 bases clipped from V and 2 bases from J, the junction kept 17 bases outside the gene matches. This CDR3 comprises 17 residues. The CDR3 DNA sequence: TGCAGCGTGAGGGGGCGGGACAGGGACCCACGGACCTACGAGCAGTACTTC. It codes for CSVRGRDRDPRTYEQYF.

The J gene is TRBJ1-2, the V gene TRBV7-9; D is ambiguous. Trimming took 1 base from V and 8 from J, leaving 11 bases between them. CDR3 length equals 13 residues. In germline, CDR1 is SEHNR, CDR2 FQNEAQ (reference sequence). CDR3 sequence reads: CASSLGPGRGYTF. CDR3 nucleotide sequence: TGTGCCAGCAGCTTAGGCCCGGGGAGAGGCTACACCTTC.